A selection of T cell receptor beta chains follows, all from one sample in a study of blood T cell repertoires in COVID-19. Assay used: immunoSEQ multiplex PCR; TCRdb lists only in-frame clones, some missing. The sample holds 400,000 to 500,000 clones, 86% seen once. Material: peripheral blood. These receptors were taken from a woman aged 25 to 39 with active or convalescent COVID-19. Each CDR3 is given with its conserved first and last residue. D genes are given only for firm matches. The size entry is marked missing in some rows and otherwise reads once, few, many or a size class.

CASSRVPRGGYTF | TGTGCCAGCAGTAGGGTCCCACGGGGTGGCTACACCTTC | NA | TRBV12-3/TRBV12-4 | NA | TRBJ1-2
CASSLSGETQYF | TGTGCCAGCAGCTTATCGGGGGAGACCCAGTACTTC | NA | TRBV7-2 | NA | TRBJ2-5
CASSLALNEQFF | TGCGCCAGCAGCTTGGCCCTCAATGAGCAGTTCTTC | NA | TRBV5-1 | NA | TRBJ2-1
CASSIPSVLGGGNTEAFF | TGTGCCAGCAGTATACCGTCCGTTTTAGGAGGCGGGAACACTGAAGCTTTCTTT | NA | TRBV2 | NA | TRBJ1-1
CASSSTGGNTEAFF | TGCGCCAGCAGCTCGACAGGGGGCAACACTGAAGCTTTCTTT | NA | TRBV5-1 | TRBD1 | TRBJ1-1
CASSLDPAETQYF | TGTGCCAGCAGCTTAGATCCTGCGGAGACCCAGTACTTC | NA | TRBV11-2 | NA | TRBJ2-5
CASSPSGESYGYTF | TGTGCCAGCAGCCCATCAGGGGAAAGCTATGGCTACACCTTC | NA | TRBV6-5 | NA | TRBJ1-2
CASSLDSRTGGAGQNTEAFF | TGTGCCAGCAGCTTAGACAGTAGGACAGGGGGCGCCGGGCAGAACACTGAAGCTTTCTTT | NA | TRBV7-6 | TRBD1 | TRBJ1-1
CASSSMIRGQGQNNEQFF | TGTGCCAGCAGTTCGATGATTCGTGGACAGGGGCAAAACAATGAGCAGTTCTTC | few | TRBV7-9 | TRBD1 | TRBJ2-1
CATSRGLAGGSSYNEQFF | TGTGCCACCAGCAGGGGACTAGCGGGGGGGTCGTCCTACAATGAGCAGTTCTTC | NA | TRBV15 | TRBD2 | TRBJ2-1
CASSFSFNEKLFF | TGTGCCAGCAGTTTCTCCTTCAATGAAAAACTGTTTTTT | NA | TRBV12-3/TRBV12-4 | NA | TRBJ1-4
CASTQSPRGQQETQYF | TGTGCCAGTACCCAATCCCCCCGAGGACAACAAGAGACCCAGTACTTC | NA | TRBV19 | NA | TRBJ2-5
CASSIRQGFTEAFF | TGTGCCAGTAGTATTAGACAGGGATTCACTGAAGCTTTCTTT | NA | TRBV19 | TRBD1 | TRBJ1-1
CASSLAADRASYEQYF | TGCGCCAGCAGCTTGGCCGCGGACAGGGCCTCCTACGAGCAGTACTTC | NA | TRBV5-1 | TRBD1 | TRBJ2-7
CASSQDTKTQYF | TGTGCCAGCAGCCAAGATACTAAGACCCAGTACTTC | NA | TRBV3-1/TRBV3-2 | NA | TRBJ2-5
CASSDHRGQETGELFF | TGTGCCAGCAGCGACCACAGGGGGCAGGAGACCGGGGAGCTGTTTTTT | NA | TRBV7-9 | TRBD1 | TRBJ2-2
CASSEGLLGFYEQYF | TGTGCCAGCAGTGAGGGTCTGCTCGGGTTCTACGAGCAGTACTTC | NA | TRBV2 | NA | TRBJ2-7
CASSRAQGADTQYF | TGTGCCAGCAGCCGAGCGCAGGGGGCAGATACGCAGTATTTT | once | TRBV2 | TRBD1 | TRBJ2-3
CASSLVGAGETQYF | TGTGCCAGCAGCTTAGTCGGTGCGGGAGAGACCCAGTACTTC | NA | TRBV7-9 | NA | TRBJ2-5
CASSQEPRSNQPQHF | TGCGCCAGCAGCCAAGAACCGCGGAGCAATCAGCCCCAGCATTTT | NA | TRBV4-1 | NA | TRBJ1-5
CASSLGVGLGDQPQHF | TGTGCCAGCAGCTTAGGGGTGGGGTTAGGGGATCAGCCCCAGCATTTT | NA | TRBV7-9 | NA | TRBJ1-5
CASSLGLAGGNEQFF | TGTGCCAGCAGCTTGGGACTAGCGGGAGGCAATGAGCAGTTCTTC | once | TRBV5-4 | TRBD2 | TRBJ2-1
CAISEFGGGNQPQHF | TGTGCCATCAGTGAGTTTGGGGGGGGCAATCAGCCCCAGCATTTT | NA | TRBV10-3 | NA | TRBJ1-5
CATSLAGDTNYGYTF | TGTGCCACCTCGCTGGCAGGGGATACTAACTATGGCTACACCTTC | NA | TRBV6-5 | NA | TRBJ1-2
CASSPNHRQGGYTF | TGTGCCAGCAGCCCCAATCACCGACAGGGTGGCTACACCTTC | NA | TRBV3-1/TRBV3-2 | TRBD1 | TRBJ1-2
CASSQDRAGGFSYGYTF | TGCGCCAGCAGCCAAGATAGGGCAGGGGGCTTCTCCTATGGCTACACCTTC | NA | TRBV4-1 | TRBD1 | TRBJ1-2
CASTLRRGEKLFF | TGTGCCAGCACCCTCCGCCGGGGGGAAAAACTGTTTTTT | NA | TRBV14 | NA | TRBJ1-4
CASSLRDRNSPLHF | TGTGCCAGCAGTTTAAGGGACAGAAATTCACCCCTCCACTTT | NA | TRBV27 | TRBD1 | TRBJ1-6
CASSYPAGEAFF | TGTGCCAGCAGTTACCCGGCGGGTGAAGCTTTCTTT | NA | TRBV27 | NA | TRBJ1-1
CASSPTGTGGYTF | TGTGCCAGCAGTCCGACAGGGACGGGTGGCTACACCTTC | NA | TRBV12-3/TRBV12-4 | TRBD1 | TRBJ1-2
CASSRGLDREQFF | TGTGCCAGCAGTCGGGGACTAGATCGTGAGCAGTTCTTC | NA | TRBV6-5 | TRBD2 | TRBJ2-1
CASSRGQGGGDTEAFF | TGTGCCAGCTCTCGAGGACAGGGTGGGGGGGACACTGAAGCTTTCTTT | NA | TRBV18 | TRBD1 | TRBJ1-1
CASSLETGRTEAFF | TGCGCCAGCAGCCTAGAAACAGGCCGGACTGAAGCTTTCTTT | NA | TRBV5-1 | NA | TRBJ1-1
CASTKGGGEYEQYF | TGTGCCAGCACCAAGGGGGGGGGCGAGTACGAGCAGTACTTC | NA | TRBV6-5 | NA | TRBJ2-7
CASSSLARTSYNEQFF | TGTGCCAGCAGCTCCCTCGCCAGGACTAGCTACAATGAGCAGTTCTTC | NA | TRBV7-2 | TRBD2 | TRBJ2-1
CASSLGDSFYGYTF | TGCGCCAGCAGCTTGGGAGACAGCTTCTATGGCTACACCTTC | once | TRBV5-1 | NA | TRBJ1-2
CASSPGTGGRVEQFF | TGTGCCAGCTCACCAGGGACAGGGGGTCGGGTTGAGCAGTTCTTC | NA | TRBV18 | TRBD1 | TRBJ2-1
CASSYQQGSEQYF | TGTGCCAGCAGTTACCAGCAGGGAAGCGAGCAGTACTTC | NA | TRBV6-6 | NA | TRBJ2-7
CASRGQGNQPQHF | TGTGCCAGCAGGGGGCAAGGCAATCAGCCCCAGCATTTT | NA | TRBV12-3/TRBV12-4 | NA | TRBJ1-5
CASSLQASQGRSNQPQHF | TGCGCCAGCAGCCTCCAAGCCTCCCAGGGTAGGAGCAATCAGCCCCAGCATTTT | NA | TRBV4-1 | NA | TRBJ1-5
CASSTKQGYGYTF | TGTGCCAGCAGTACTAAACAGGGTTATGGCTACACCTTC | NA | TRBV12-3/TRBV12-4 | NA | TRBJ1-2
CASSRTGDPNTGELFF | TGCGCCAGCAGCCGGACAGGGGACCCGAACACCGGGGAGCTGTTTTTT | NA | TRBV5-1 | TRBD1 | TRBJ2-2
CASSQGQGAWTNEKLFF | TGTGCCAGCAGCCAGGGACAGGGGGCTTGGACTAATGAAAAACTGTTTTTT | NA | TRBV3-1/TRBV3-2 | TRBD1 | TRBJ1-4
CSVVQVYEQYF | TGCAGCGTTGTACAGGTCTACGAGCAGTACTTC | NA | TRBV29-1 | NA | TRBJ2-7
CAWGLREKLYEQYF | TGTGCCTGGGGATTGAGGGAGAAGCTCTACGAGCAGTACTTC | NA | TRBV30 | NA | TRBJ2-7
CASSSGTGFYEQYF | TGTGCCAGCAGCAGCGGGACAGGGTTCTACGAGCAGTACTTC | NA | TRBV7-2 | TRBD1 | TRBJ2-7
CAISGLDRGYEQYF | TGTGCCATCAGTGGTCTGGACAGGGGTTACGAGCAGTACTTC | NA | TRBV10-3 | TRBD1 | TRBJ2-7
CASSLLQGAPVDTEAFF | TGTGCCAGCAGCTTGTTACAGGGGGCGCCGGTGGACACTGAAGCTTTCTTT | NA | TRBV5-6 | TRBD1 | TRBJ1-1
CASSEDRSEAFF | TGCGCCAGCAGCGAGGACAGGTCTGAAGCTTTCTTT | NA | TRBV5-1 | TRBD1 | TRBJ1-1
CASSDWTGFGEKLFF | TGTGCCAGCAGCGACTGGACAGGGTTCGGGGAAAAACTGTTTTTT | NA | TRBV7-8 | TRBD1 | TRBJ1-4
CASTALAGYSYEQYF | TGTGCCAGCACCGCACTAGCGGGGTACTCCTACGAGCAGTACTTC | NA | TRBV11-2 | TRBD2 | TRBJ2-7
CASSSHGPYNEQFF | TGCGCCAGCAGCTCCCACGGTCCCTACAATGAGCAGTTCTTC | NA | TRBV5-1 | NA | TRBJ2-1